This T cell receptor (beta chain) originates from a study of early stage breast cancer tumors. Study background: Under 10 ER+/PR+/HER2- tumors were invasive ductal; a few were invasive lobular.

In this sample, this clone turned up a few times. Its antigen is unknown. The repertoire was sequenced with immunoSEQ multiplex PCR; TCRdb's copy has only in-frame clones and lacks some. The profile shows about 38,000 clones, over 70% of them singletons. Study-level results: Tumor and normal breast were distinguished via blood comparison in about 90% of the 16 patients.

The length of the CDR3 is 14 residues. V dropped 0 bases and J dropped 2 bases, with 8 bases sitting between them. Germline CDR1 reads SGHRS; CDR2 reads YFSETQ. The sample taken for sequencing was blood. This TCR was sampled from a person between 55 and 70 years old with breast cancer. The chain has TRBV5-1 and TRBJ2-5; TRBD2 is a possible D gene (5 bases). The CDR3 nucleotides read TGCGCCAGCAGCTTGGCTGGACTGCAAGAGACCCAGTACTTC. Protein: CASSLAGLQETQYF.